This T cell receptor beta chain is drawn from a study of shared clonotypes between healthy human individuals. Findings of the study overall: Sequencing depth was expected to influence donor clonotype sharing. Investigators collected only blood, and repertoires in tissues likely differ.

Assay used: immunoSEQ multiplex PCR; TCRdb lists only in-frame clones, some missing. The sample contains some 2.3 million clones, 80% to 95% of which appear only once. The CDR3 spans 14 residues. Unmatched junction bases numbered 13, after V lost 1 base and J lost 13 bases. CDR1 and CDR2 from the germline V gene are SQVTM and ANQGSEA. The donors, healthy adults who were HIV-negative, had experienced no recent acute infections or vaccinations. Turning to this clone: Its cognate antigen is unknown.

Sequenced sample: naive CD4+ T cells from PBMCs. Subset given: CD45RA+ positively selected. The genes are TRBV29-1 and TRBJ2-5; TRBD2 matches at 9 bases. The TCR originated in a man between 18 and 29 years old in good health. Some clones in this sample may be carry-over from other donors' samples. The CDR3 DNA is TGCAGCGTTGAAGCTCACGGGACTAGCCTAGTGGTGTACTTC. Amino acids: CSVEAHGTSLVVYF.